These 22 T cell receptor beta chains were sequenced from one sample in a study of CD4+ T cells in melanoma. The assay was immunoSEQ multiplex PCR, and TCRdb's table has in-frame clones only and misses some. The table lists 140,000 or so clones, around 90% of them singletons. These receptor sequences come from a human donor with melanoma.

The chain carries TRBV5-1 and TRBJ1-6, with 7 bases identical to TRBD1. The CDR3 has 17 amino acids. Germline assignment: CDR1 SGHRS and CDR2 YFSETQ. The junction had 12 bases not matched to a gene; V was cut back by 4 bases and J by 5 bases. In DNA form, the CDR3 reads TGCGCCAGCAGCCTGTGGGCCCAGGGACAGAATAATTCACCCCTCCACTTT. It yields the protein CASSLWAQGQNNSPLHF.

The chain is built from TRBV25-1 and TRBJ1-2; TRBD1 agrees at 10 bases. Germline CDR1 MGHDK, CDR2 SYGVNS. Trimming took 6 bases from V and 8 from J; bases not matched to a gene: 6. This CDR3 has 13 amino acids. The CDR3 loop is CASSRGQGEGYTF. The DNA for the CDR3 is TGTGCCAGCAGCCGAGGACAGGGGGAAGGCTACACCTTC.

The chain has TRBV9 and TRBJ2-1; TRBD2 might be the D (6 bases). V lost 4 bases and J 8 bases, leaving 16 bases between the germline ends. CDR1 is SGDLS, CDR2 YYNGEE, per germline. The CDR3 consists of 14 residues. The CDR3 nucleotides read TGTGCCAGCAGCCACCGGGGGAAGAGGGATGAGCAGTTCTTC. The encoded protein is CASSHRGKRDEQFF.

This chain links TRBV18 with TRBJ2-3, with TRBD1 identical over 8 bases. This CDR3 has 18 amino acids. J lost 4 bases, V lost 3 bases, and 15 bases had no gene match. Germline V gene data show CDR1 as KGHSH and CDR2 as LQKENI. CDR3 in DNA: TGTGCCAGCTCACCGCGCAGGACAGGGATTGTGGAATCAGATACGCAGTATTTT. It codes for CASSPRRTGIVESDTQYF.

The CDR3 is CASSSPVGGDTQYF. Written as DNA, the CDR3 is TGCGCCAGCAGCTCGCCCGTCGGAGGGGATACGCAGTATTTT. J is TRBJ2-3 and V is TRBV5-1, with D perhaps TRBD2 (6 bases). The CDR3 extends over 14 amino acids. With 3 bases removed from V and 6 bases from J, the gap between germline ends came to 14 bases. CDR1 is SGHRS, CDR2 YFSETQ, per germline. Based on the CDR3 plus reference TRBV5-1 and TRBJ2-3, the full variable domain is KAGVTQTPRYLIKTRGQQVTLSCSPISGHRSVSWYQQTPGQGLQFLFEYFSETQRNKGNFPGRFSGRQFSNSRSEMNVSTLELGDSALYLCASSSPVGGDTQYFGPGTRLTVL.

This rearrangement joins TRBV2 to TRBJ1-2; D unresolved. The CDR3 is 13 residues long. V was clipped by 6 bases and J by 3 bases, with 11 bases between them. Germline assignment: CDR1 SNHLY and CDR2 FYNNEI. For the CDR3, the DNA is TGTGCCAGCAGGGGTGGAGTGCACTATGGCTACACCTTC. The encoded protein is CASRGGVHYGYTF. The full variable domain, its missing parts supplied by reference TRBV2 and TRBJ1-2, is EPEVTQTPSHQVTQMGQEVILRCVPISNHLYFYWYRQILGQKVEFLVSFYNNEISEKSEIFDDQFSVERPDGSNFTLKIRSTKLEDSAMYFCASRGGVHYGYTFGSGTRLTVV.

CDR3 nucleotide sequence: TGTGCCAGTAGTGGGGATGGGGCGGGACGTAAAAACATTCAGTACTTC. Amino acid sequence: CASSGDGAGRKNIQYF. This chain connects TRBV19 to TRBJ2-4, with D tentatively TRBD2 (6 bases). The V gene lost 5 bases and the J gene lost 4 bases, with 18 bases spanning the gap. Looked up from germline, CDR1 is LNHDA and CDR2 is SQIVND (reference sequence). This CDR3 has 16 residues. Filled out from reference TRBV19 and TRBJ2-4, the complete variable domain reads DGGITQSPKYLFRKEGQNVTLSCEQNLNHDAMYWYRQDPGQGLRLIYYSQIVNDFQKGDIAEGYSVSREKKESFPLTVTSAQKNPTAFYLCASSGDGAGRKNIQYFGAGTRLSVL.

This rearrangement joins TRBV2 to TRBJ2-2, with a weak D call TRBD2 (6 bases). V was trimmed by 8 bases and J by 1 base, leaving 8 bases between them. Germline V gene data show CDR1 as SNHLY and CDR2 as FYNNEI. The CDR3 contains 13 residues. CDR3 nucleotides: TGTGCCAGCCGGAGGGGGAACACCGGGGAGCTGTTTTTT. Translated: CASRRGNTGELFF.

This chain connects TRBV7-2 to TRBJ2-1, with 9 positions matching TRBD2. CDR1 SGHTA and CDR2 FQGNSA come from the germline V gene. The CDR3 loop spans 18 amino acids. J lost 8 bases, V lost 4 bases, and 18 bases had no gene match. In DNA, the CDR3 is TGTGCCAGCAGCTCCCGCCCAGCGGGGGGTATCTCGATCGATGAGCAGTTCTTC. It yields the protein CASSSRPAGGISIDEQFF. Combining the CDR3 with reference TRBV7-2 and TRBJ2-1 gives the whole variable domain GAGVSQSPSNKVTEKGKDVELRCDPISGHTALYWYRQSLGQGLEFLIYFQGNSAPDKSGLPSDRFSAERTGGSVSTLTIQRTQQEDSAVYLCASSSRPAGGISIDEQFFGPGTRLTVL.

The rearrangement joins TRBV5-1 to TRBJ2-1, with a possible D match to TRBD1 (5 bases). Germline loops: CDR1 SGHRS, CDR2 YFSETQ. The ends were cut back, 7 bases at V and 5 bases at J, with 16 bases in the middle. The length of the CDR3 is 14 residues. As DNA, the CDR3 is TGCGCCAGCCGCGACCCTCAGGGAAACAATGAGCAGTTCTTC. This gives the protein CASRDPQGNNEQFF.

The gene calls are TRBV27 and TRBJ1-1; 9 bases fit TRBD1. CDR3 size: 16 residues. Germline loops: CDR1 MNHEY, CDR2 SMNVEV (reference sequence). With 5 bases clipped from V and 5 bases from J, the junction kept 12 bases outside the gene matches. As DNA, the CDR3 is TGTGCCAGCAGTCGAGGACAGGGGATCGGGCAAACTGAAGCTTTCTTT. Its translation: CASSRGQGIGQTEAFF.

The chain combines TRBV2 with TRBJ2-7; perhaps TRBD2 as D (6 bases). Germline CDR1 is SNHLY and CDR2 is FYNNEI. The CDR3 is made up of 13 amino acids. The V gene lost 8 bases and the J gene lost 0 bases, with 11 bases spanning the gap. CDR3 nucleotide sequence: TGTGCCAGCGAGCGGGTAAGCTCCTACGAGCAGTACTTC. Its translation: CASERVSSYEQYF.

V and J are TRBV5-1 and TRBJ1-2; 7 nucleotides align to TRBD1. The V segment lost 1 base and the J segment 6 bases; nucleotides outside the gene matches: 6. The CDR3 spans 14 residues. Germline CDR1 and CDR2: SGHRS and YFSETQ. CDR3: CASSLPTGSDGYTF. The CDR3 bases are TGCGCCAGCAGCTTGCCGACAGGGTCGGATGGCTACACCTTC.

The chain recombines TRBV4-2 with TRBJ2-1; 9 positions agree with TRBD2. The CDR3 has 18 residues. CDR1 LGHNA and CDR2 YNFKEQ come from the germline V gene. Trimming took 0 bases from V and 2 from J; bases not matched to a gene: 8. DNA for the CDR3: TGTGCCAGCAGCCAAGAATCTGTAGCGGGGGAACCCTACAATGAGCAGTTCTTC. It yields the protein CASSQESVAGEPYNEQFF.

V and J are TRBV7-3 and TRBJ1-1, with no clear D. V lost 5 bases and J 1 base, leaving 8 bases between the germline ends. CDR1 and CDR2 (germline): SGHTA, FQGTGA. There are 13 residues in the CDR3. The CDR3 is CASSTQKNTEAFF. As DNA, the CDR3 is TGTGCCAGCAGCACCCAGAAGAACACTGAAGCTTTCTTT.

V and J are TRBV7-3 and TRBJ2-3; 10 positions match TRBD2. This CDR3 has 16 amino acids. Unmatched junction bases numbered 5, after V lost 1 base and J lost 4 bases. Germline V gene data show CDR1 as SGHTA and CDR2 as FQGTGA. The CDR3 DNA follows: TGTGCCAGCAGCTTAATACTAGCGGGGACGGCAGATACGCAGTATTTT. The encoded protein is CASSLILAGTADTQYF. The full variable domain, with the rest looked up from reference TRBV7-3 and TRBJ2-3, is GAGVSQTPSNKVTEKGKYVELRCDPISGHTALYWYRQSLGQGPEFLIYFQGTGAADDSGLPNDRFFAVRPEGSVSTLKIQRTERGDSAVYLCASSLILAGTADTQYFGPGTRLTVL.

The chain recombines TRBV30 with TRBJ1-1; D call uncertain. The CDR3 has 15 residues. Trimming removed 5 bases at V and 3 bases at J, with 19 bases between. Looked up from germline, CDR1 is GTSNPN and CDR2 is SVGIG (reference sequence). CDR3 sequence: CAWWARREGDTEAFF. The CDR3 nucleotides are TGTGCCTGGTGGGCGCGAAGGGAGGGAGACACTGAAGCTTTCTTT.

This clone was observed a single time. V usage is TRBV9 and J usage is TRBJ2-7; 8 bases are shared with TRBD1. Trimming removed 9 bases from V and 3 bases from J; junction bases left unmatched: 8. Per the germline V gene, CDR1 is SGDLS and CDR2 is YYNGEE. The CDR3 has 13 amino acids. In DNA, the CDR3 is TGTGCCACAAGACAGGGGAAATTCTACGAGCAGTACTTC. Protein: CATRQGKFYEQYF.

The gene calls are TRBV9 and TRBJ1-1; 10 positions agree with TRBD1. The CDR3 has 14 residues. V shed 3 bases, J shed 3 bases, and the junction held 2 bases outside the gene matches. Germline CDR1 and CDR2: SGDLS and YYNGEE. CDR3 in amino acids: CASSEGQGYTEAFF. The CDR3 nucleotides are TGTGCCAGCAGCGAGGGACAGGGGTACACTGAAGCTTTCTTT.

The rearrangement links TRBV29-1 to TRBJ2-3; D remains ambiguous. The length of the CDR3 is 15 residues. Germline lookup yields CDR1 SQVTM and CDR2 ANQGSEA. Trimming pared 3 bases from V and 4 bases from J, leaving 17 bases between. The CDR3 DNA follows: TGCAGCGTTGAGGGCGCTAGGGTTGGCCCAGATACGCAGTATTTT. Encoded protein: CSVEGARVGPDTQYF.

The chain joins TRBV5-8 to TRBJ1-2; 7 positions agree with TRBD1. Germline V CDR1 and CDR2: SGHTS, YDEGEE. The CDR3 length is 14 residues. The junction had 9 bases not matched to a gene; V was cut back by 3 bases and J by 7 bases. CDR3 DNA sequence: TGTGCCAGCAGCTCGACAGGGCGGGTTGGTGGCTACACCTTC. This encodes CASSSTGRVGGYTF.

V gene TRBV7-9 combines with J gene TRBJ1-1, with unresolved D. The CDR3 is made up of 15 amino acids. V was pared by 5 bases and J by 4 bases, with 17 bases between. Looked up from germline, CDR1 is SEHNR and CDR2 is FQNEAQ (reference sequence). CDR3 in amino acids: CASSADGLDGTEAFF. The CDR3 coding sequence is TGTGCCAGCAGCGCGGACGGATTAGACGGCACTGAAGCTTTCTTT.